This T cell receptor beta chain derives from a study of identical twins. There are a few counts of this clonotype. Its cognate antigen is unknown. Whole-study findings and limits: A lower insertion count was a feature of abundant cord blood beta clonotypes, with no such feature in memory repertoires.

TCRdb independently ran MiXCR on the 5' RACE reads; one entry per CDR3 protein. This sample has about 570,000 distinct CDR3 sequences; approximately 10% occur once, and the top ten carry roughly 3.2%. Everyone who gave samples was a healthy Caucasian. V dropped 6 bases and J dropped 10 bases, with 5 bases sitting between them. CDR1 MNHEY and CDR2 SVGAGI come from the germline V gene. The CDR3 extends over 9 amino acids. These data were also reused for a study on yellow fever vaccine responses in identical twins. As reported in that work: It has been reported that, in twins, the vaccine T cell response seemed partly convergent and partly personalized.

Input material: PBMCs. The receptor was derived from a woman aged 18 to 35 in good health. The chain carries TRBV6-5 and TRBJ2-3; no clear D. The CDR3 spells CASRCAQYF. In nucleotides, the CDR3 is TGTGCCAGCAGATGCGCGCAGTATTTT.